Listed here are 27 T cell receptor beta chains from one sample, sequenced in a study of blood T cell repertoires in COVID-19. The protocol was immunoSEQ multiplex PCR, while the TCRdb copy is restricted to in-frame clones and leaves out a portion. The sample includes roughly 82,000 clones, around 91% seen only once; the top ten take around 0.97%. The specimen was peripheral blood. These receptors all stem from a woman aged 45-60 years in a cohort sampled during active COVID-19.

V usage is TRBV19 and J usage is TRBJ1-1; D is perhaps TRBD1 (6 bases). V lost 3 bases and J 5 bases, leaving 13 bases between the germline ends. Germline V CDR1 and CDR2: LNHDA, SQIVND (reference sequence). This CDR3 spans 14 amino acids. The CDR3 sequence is CASSISGGQTEAFF. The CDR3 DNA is TGTGCCAGTAGTATCTCCGGGGGGCAGACTGAAGCTTTCTTT.

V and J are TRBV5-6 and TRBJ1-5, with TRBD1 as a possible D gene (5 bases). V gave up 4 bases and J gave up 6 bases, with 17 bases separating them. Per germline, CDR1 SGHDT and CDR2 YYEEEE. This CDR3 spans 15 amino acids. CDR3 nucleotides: TGTGCCAGCAGCCGGACGGAGGGGAGGGTTCAGCCCCAGCATTTT. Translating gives CASSRTEGRVQPQHF.

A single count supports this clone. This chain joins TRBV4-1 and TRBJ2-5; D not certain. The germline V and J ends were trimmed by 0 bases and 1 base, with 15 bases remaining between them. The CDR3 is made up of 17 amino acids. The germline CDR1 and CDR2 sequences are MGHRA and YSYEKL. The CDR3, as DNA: TGCGCCAGCAGCCAAGATGGTCTTACTACTTTCCAAGAGACCCAGTACTTC. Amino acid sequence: CASSQDGLTTFQETQYF.

CDR3 sequence: CASSPGTMDEQFF. CDR3 coding DNA: TGTGCCAGCAGCCCTGGGACAATGGATGAGCAGTTCTTC. J is TRBJ2-1 and V is TRBV7-3, with a weak D call TRBD1 (6 bases). The CDR3 has 13 residues. Germline V gene data show CDR1 as SGHTA and CDR2 as FQGTGA. Trimming shortened V by 5 bases and J by 8 bases, and 13 bases separated the two germline ends.

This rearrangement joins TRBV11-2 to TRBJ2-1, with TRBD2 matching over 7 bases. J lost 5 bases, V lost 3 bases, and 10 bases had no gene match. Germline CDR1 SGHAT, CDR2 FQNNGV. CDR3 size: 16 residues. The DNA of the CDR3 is TGTGCCAGCAGCTTGTTACCTAGCGGAGGGAACAATGAGCAGTTCTTC. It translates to CASSLLPSGGNNEQFF.

The CDR3 protein is CASSHSRLITDTQYF. For the CDR3, the DNA is TGTGCCAGCAGCCACAGTCGACTAATCACAGATACGCAGTATTTT. V usage is TRBV14 and J usage is TRBJ2-3, with TRBD2 as a possible D gene (5 bases). V was trimmed by 3 bases and J by 2 bases, leaving 12 bases between them. The CDR3 extends over 15 amino acids. Germline V lookup: CDR1 SGHDN, CDR2 FVKESK.

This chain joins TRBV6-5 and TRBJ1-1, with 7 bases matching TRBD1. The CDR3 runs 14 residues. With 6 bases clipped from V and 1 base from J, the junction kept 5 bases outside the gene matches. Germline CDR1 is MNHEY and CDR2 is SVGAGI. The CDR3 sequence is CASSGQDTNTEAFF. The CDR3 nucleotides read TGTGCCAGCAGCGGACAGGATACGAACACTGAAGCTTTCTTT.

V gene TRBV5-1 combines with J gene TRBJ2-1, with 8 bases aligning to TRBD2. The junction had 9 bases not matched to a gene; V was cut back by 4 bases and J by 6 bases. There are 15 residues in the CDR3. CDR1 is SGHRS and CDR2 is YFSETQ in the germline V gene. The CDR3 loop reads CASSAGAGEVNEQFF. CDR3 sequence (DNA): TGCGCCAGCAGCGCTGGAGCGGGAGAGGTCAATGAGCAGTTCTTC. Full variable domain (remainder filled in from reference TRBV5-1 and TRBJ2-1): KAGVTQTPRYLIKTRGQQVTLSCSPISGHRSVSWYQQTPGQGLQFLFEYFSETQRNKGNFPGRFSGRQFSNSRSEMNVSTLELGDSALYLCASSAGAGEVNEQFFGPGTRLTVL.

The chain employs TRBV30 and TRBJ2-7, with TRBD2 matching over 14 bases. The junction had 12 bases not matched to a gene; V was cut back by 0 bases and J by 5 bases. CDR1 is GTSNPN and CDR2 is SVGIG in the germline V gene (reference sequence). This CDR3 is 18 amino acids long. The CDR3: CAWSVKDGTSGSYHEQYF. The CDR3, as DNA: TGTGCCTGGAGTGTAAAGGATGGGACTAGCGGGAGTTACCACGAGCAGTACTTC. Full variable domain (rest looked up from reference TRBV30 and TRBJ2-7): SQTIHQWPATLVQPVGSPLSLECTVEGTSNPNLYWYRQAAGRGLQLLFYSVGIGQISSEVPQNLSASRPQDRQFILSSKKLLLSDSGFYLCAWSVKDGTSGSYHEQYFGPGTRLTVT.

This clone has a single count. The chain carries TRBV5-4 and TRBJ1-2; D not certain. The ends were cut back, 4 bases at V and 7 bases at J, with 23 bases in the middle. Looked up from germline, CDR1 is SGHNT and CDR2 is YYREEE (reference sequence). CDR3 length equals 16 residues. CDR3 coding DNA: TGTGCCAGCAGCCCCGCCGCCGGAGGGATCGGCAGTGGCTACACCTTC. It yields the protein CASSPAAGGIGSGYTF.

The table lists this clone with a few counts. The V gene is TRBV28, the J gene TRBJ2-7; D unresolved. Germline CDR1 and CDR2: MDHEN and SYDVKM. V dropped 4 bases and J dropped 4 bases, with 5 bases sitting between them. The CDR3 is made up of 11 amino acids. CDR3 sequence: CASSSEYEQYF. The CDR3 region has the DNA TGTGCCAGCAGTTCCGAGTACGAGCAGTACTTC.

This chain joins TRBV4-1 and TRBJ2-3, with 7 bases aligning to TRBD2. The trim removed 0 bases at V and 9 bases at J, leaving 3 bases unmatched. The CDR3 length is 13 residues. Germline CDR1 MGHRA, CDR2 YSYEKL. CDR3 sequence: CASSQEWGGTQYF. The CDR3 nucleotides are TGCGCCAGCAGCCAAGAATGGGGGGGAACGCAGTATTTT.

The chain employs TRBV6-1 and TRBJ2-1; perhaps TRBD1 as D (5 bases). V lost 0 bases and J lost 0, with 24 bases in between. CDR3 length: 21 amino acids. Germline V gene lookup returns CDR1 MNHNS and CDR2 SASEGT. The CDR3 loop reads CASSEASPDSPRSSSYNEQFF. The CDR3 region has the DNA TGTGCCAGCAGTGAAGCTTCCCCTGACAGTCCCAGGTCGAGCTCCTACAATGAGCAGTTCTTC.

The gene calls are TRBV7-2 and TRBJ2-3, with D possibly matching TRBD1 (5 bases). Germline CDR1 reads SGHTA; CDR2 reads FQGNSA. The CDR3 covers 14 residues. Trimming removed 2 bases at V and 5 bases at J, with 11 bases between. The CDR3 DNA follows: TGTGCCAGCAGCTTAAGTACACAGGTAGATACGCAGTATTTT. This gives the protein CASSLSTQVDTQYF.

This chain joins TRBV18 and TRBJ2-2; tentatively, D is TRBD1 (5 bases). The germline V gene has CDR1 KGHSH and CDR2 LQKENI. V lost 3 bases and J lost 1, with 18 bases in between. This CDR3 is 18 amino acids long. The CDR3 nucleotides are TGTGCCAGCTCACCTCGAGCCCACACAGGCCTGAACACCGGGGAGCTGTTTTTT. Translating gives CASSPRAHTGLNTGELFF.

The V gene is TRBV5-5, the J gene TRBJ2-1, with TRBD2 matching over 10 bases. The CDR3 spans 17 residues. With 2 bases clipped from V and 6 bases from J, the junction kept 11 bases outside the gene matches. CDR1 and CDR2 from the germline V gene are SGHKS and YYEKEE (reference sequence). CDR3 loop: CASSLGALAGVINEQFF. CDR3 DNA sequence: TGTGCCAGCAGCTTAGGCGCTCTAGCGGGAGTGATCAATGAGCAGTTCTTC. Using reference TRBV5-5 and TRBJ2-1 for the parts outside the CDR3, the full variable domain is DAGVTQSPTHLIKTRGQQVTLRCSPISGHKSVSWYQQVLGQGPQFIFQYYEKEERGRGNFPDRFSARQFPNYSSELNVNALLLGDSALYLCASSLGALAGVINEQFFGPGTRLTVL.

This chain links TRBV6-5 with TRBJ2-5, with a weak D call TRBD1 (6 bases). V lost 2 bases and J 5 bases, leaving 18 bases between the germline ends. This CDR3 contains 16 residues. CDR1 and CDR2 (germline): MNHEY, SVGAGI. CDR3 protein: CASSYRTGLGIETQYF. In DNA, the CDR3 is TGTGCCAGCAGTTACCGAACAGGGTTAGGAATCGAGACCCAGTACTTC.

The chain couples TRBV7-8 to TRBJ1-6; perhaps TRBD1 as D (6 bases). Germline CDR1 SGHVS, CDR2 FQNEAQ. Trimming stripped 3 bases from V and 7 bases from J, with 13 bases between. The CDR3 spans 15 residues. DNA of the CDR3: TGTGCCAGCAGCTTTAGACAGGATCAAAATTCACCCCTCCACTTT. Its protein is CASSFRQDQNSPLHF.

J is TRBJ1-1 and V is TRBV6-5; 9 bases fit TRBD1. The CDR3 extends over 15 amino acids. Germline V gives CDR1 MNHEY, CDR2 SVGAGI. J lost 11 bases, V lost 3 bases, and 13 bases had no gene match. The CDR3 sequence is CASSYTHARTGVAFF. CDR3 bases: TGTGCCAGCAGTTATACGCATGCAAGGACAGGGGTCGCTTTCTTT.

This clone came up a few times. This chain's CDR3 is CASSPDRGLYEQYF. As DNA, the CDR3 is TGCGCCAGCAGTCCGGACAGGGGGCTTTACGAGCAGTACTTC. The V call is TRBV23-1, the J call TRBJ2-7; 11 nucleotides align to TRBD1. TRBV23-1 is an open reading frame whose function is uncertain. V shed 4 bases and J 4 bases; nucleotides not matched to a gene: 3. The CDR3 contains 14 residues.

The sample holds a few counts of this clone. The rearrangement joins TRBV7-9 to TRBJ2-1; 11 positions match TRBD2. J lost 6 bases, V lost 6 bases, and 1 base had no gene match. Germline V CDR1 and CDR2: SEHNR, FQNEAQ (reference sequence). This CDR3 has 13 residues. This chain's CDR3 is CASRGTSGNEQFF. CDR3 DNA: TGTGCCAGCAGAGGGACTAGCGGCAATGAGCAGTTCTTC.

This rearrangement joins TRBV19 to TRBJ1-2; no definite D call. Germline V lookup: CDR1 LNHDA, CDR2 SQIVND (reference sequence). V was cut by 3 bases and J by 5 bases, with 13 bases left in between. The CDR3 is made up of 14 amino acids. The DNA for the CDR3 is TGTGCCAGTAGTATCCTAGGAGTAGAGTATGGCTACACCTTC. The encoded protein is CASSILGVEYGYTF.

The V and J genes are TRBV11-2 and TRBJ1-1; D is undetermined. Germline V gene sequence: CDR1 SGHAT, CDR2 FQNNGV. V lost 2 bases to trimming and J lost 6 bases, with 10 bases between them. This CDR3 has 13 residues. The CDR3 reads CASSLPGDPEAFF. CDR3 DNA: TGTGCCAGCAGCTTACCGGGTGACCCTGAAGCTTTCTTT. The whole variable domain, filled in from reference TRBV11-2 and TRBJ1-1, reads EAGVAQSPRYKIIEKRQSVAFWCNPISGHATLYWYQQILGQGPKLLIQFQNNGVVDDSQLPKDRFSAERLKGVDSTLKIQPAKLEDSAVYLCASSLPGDPEAFFGQGTRLTVV.

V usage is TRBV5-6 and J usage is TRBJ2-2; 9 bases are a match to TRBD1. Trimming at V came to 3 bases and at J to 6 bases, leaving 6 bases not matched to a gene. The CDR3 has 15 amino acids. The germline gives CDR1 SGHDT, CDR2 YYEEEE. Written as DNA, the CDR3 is TGTGCCAGCAGCTCAGGACAGGGGAAAGCCGGGGAGCTGTTTTTT. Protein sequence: CASSSGQGKAGELFF. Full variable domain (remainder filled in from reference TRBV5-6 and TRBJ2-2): DAGVTQSPTHLIKTRGQQVTLRCSPKSGHDTVSWYQQALGQGPQFIFQYYEEEERQRGNFPDRFSGHQFPNYSSELNVNALLLGDSALYLCASSSGQGKAGELFFGEGSRLTVL.

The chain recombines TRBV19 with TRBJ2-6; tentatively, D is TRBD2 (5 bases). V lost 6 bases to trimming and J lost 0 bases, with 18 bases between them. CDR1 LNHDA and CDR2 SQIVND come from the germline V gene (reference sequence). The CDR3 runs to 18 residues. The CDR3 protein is CASSRTAGVSSGANVLTF. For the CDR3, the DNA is TGTGCCAGTAGCCGGACTGCCGGGGTGAGCTCTGGGGCCAACGTCCTGACTTTC.

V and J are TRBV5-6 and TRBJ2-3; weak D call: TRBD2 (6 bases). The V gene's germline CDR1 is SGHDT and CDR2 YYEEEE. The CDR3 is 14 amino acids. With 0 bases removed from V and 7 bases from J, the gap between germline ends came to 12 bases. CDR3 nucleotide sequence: TGTGCCAGCAGCTTGGGGCGGGAAACCTATACGCAGTATTTT. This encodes CASSLGRETYTQYF.

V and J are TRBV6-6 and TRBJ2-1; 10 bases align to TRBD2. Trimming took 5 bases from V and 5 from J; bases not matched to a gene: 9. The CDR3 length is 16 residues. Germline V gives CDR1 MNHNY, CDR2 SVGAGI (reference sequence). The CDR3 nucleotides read TGTGCCAGCAGTCCACCGGGACTAGCGTCGAACAATGAGCAGTTCTTC. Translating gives CASSPPGLASNNEQFF.